The 20 T cell receptor beta chains presented below share a single source sample, sequenced in a study of beta chain features in type 1 diabetes. All of the isolated RNA was reverse transcribed, so expressed TCRB transcripts were sequenced. Repertoires were generated with immunoSEQ multiplex PCR, while TCRdb's copy carries only in-frame clones and drops some. This table holds approximately 23,000 clones, about 70% found once. Source material: Tregs from blood. All receptors derive from a woman in her thirties or forties in good health.

The chain uses TRBV11-2 and TRBJ2-5; TRBD2 matches 8 bases. Losses at the gene ends were 5 bases for V and 3 bases for J; bases not matched to a gene: 5. CDR3 length: 14 residues. Germline-derived CDR1 and CDR2 are SGHAT and FQNNGV. In DNA form, the CDR3 reads TGTGCCAGCAGCGGGCGACTAGCGAAAGAGACCCAGTACTTC. The encoded protein is CASSGRLAKETQYF.

The V gene is TRBV4-2, the J gene TRBJ2-3; possibly TRBD1 for D (6 bases). Germline V gene sequence: CDR1 LGHNA, CDR2 YNFKEQ. Trimming cost V 5 bases and J 1 base, with 19 bases left between them. CDR3 length: 17 amino acids. CDR3 DNA sequence: TGTGCCAGCAGCGCGAGAAGTTCTGGGGGCGGCACAGATACGCAGTATTTT. It yields the protein CASSARSSGGGTDTQYF.

The V call is TRBV5-5, the J call TRBJ1-1; D not resolved. Germline loops: CDR1 SGHKS, CDR2 YYEKEE (reference sequence). The CDR3 consists of 12 residues. Trimming removed 4 bases at V and 10 bases at J, with 14 bases between. The CDR3 DNA follows: TGTGCCAGCAGCCCCCGTGACACCGGAGCTTTCTTT. Translated: CASSPRDTGAFF. Drawing the rest from reference TRBV5-5 and TRBJ1-1, the complete variable domain is DAGVTQSPTHLIKTRGQQVTLRCSPISGHKSVSWYQQVLGQGPQFIFQYYEKEERGRGNFPDRFSARQFPNYSSELNVNALLLGDSALYLCASSPRDTGAFFGQGTRLTVV.

This chain connects TRBV5-6 to TRBJ1-2; 7 bases fit TRBD1. The V gene's germline CDR1 is SGHDT and CDR2 YYEEEE. This CDR3 region has 15 residues. V was pared by 0 bases and J by 6 bases, with 8 bases of the junction left unmatched. CDR3 nucleotide sequence: TGTGCCAGCAGCTTGGGACAGGGAGTTAGAAATGGCTACACCTTC. This sequence encodes CASSLGQGVRNGYTF.

This chain joins TRBV7-9 and TRBJ2-3; 9 nucleotides agree with TRBD2. Per the germline V gene, CDR1 is SEHNR and CDR2 is FQNEAQ (reference sequence). This CDR3 is built from 15 residues. Losses at the gene ends were 5 bases for V and 2 bases for J; bases not matched to a gene: 5. The CDR3 region is CASSLSGGLTDTQYF. DNA for the CDR3: TGTGCCAGCAGCCTTAGCGGGGGCCTCACAGATACGCAGTATTTT.

The chain recombines TRBV18 with TRBJ1-1; 8 bases match TRBD1. Trimming took 3 bases from V and 2 from J; bases not matched to a gene: 8. CDR3 length: 16 residues. Germline loops: CDR1 KGHSH, CDR2 LQKENI. The CDR3 region is CASSPSNRGFNTEAFF. CDR3 nucleotides: TGTGCCAGCTCACCTTCAAACAGGGGGTTCAACACTGAAGCTTTCTTT.

The chain links TRBV7-9 to TRBJ2-7; 9 bases are shared with TRBD1. The trim removed 2 bases at V and 4 bases at J, leaving 6 bases unmatched. Germline CDR1 SEHNR, CDR2 FQNEAQ (reference sequence). This CDR3 comprises 15 residues. The chain's CDR3 is CASSLRQGGWYEQYF. The CDR3 DNA reads TGTGCCAGCAGCTTAAGACAGGGGGGATGGTACGAGCAGTACTTC.

This clone was counted only a few times. In DNA form, the CDR3 reads TGTGCCAGCAGCCCCCCTCTCGGGGCTGGGGCCAACGTCCTGACTTTC. Protein sequence: CASSPPLGAGANVLTF. The chain couples TRBV5-4 to TRBJ2-6, with D possibly TRBD2 on 5 matching bases. The germline CDR1 and CDR2 sequences are SGHNT and YYREEE (reference sequence). V lost 4 bases and J 2 bases, leaving 13 bases between the germline ends. This CDR3 region has 16 residues.

This clone appeared a few times. This sequence joins TRBV7-2 and TRBJ2-2; perhaps TRBD1 as D (6 bases). Germline V lookup: CDR1 SGHTA, CDR2 FQGNSA. The CDR3 totals 16 residues. Trimming took off 3 bases at V and 7 bases at J, with 18 bases between the two ends. The CDR3 DNA reads as TGTGCCAGCAGCTTTCGTATGGCAGGGGCGTACGGGGAGCTGTTTTTT. It encodes CASSFRMAGAYGELFF.

The rearrangement joins TRBV4-3 to TRBJ2-2, with D maybe TRBD1 (8 bases). The CDR3 is 19 amino acids. Germline CDR1 and CDR2: LGHNA and YSLEER. V lost 3 bases and J 0 bases, leaving 20 bases between the germline ends. The CDR3 region is CASSHAGGGGASNTGELFF. DNA of the CDR3: TGCGCCAGCAGCCACGCAGGGGGCGGGGGAGCCTCGAACACCGGGGAGCTGTTTTTT.

The V call is TRBV5-1, the J call TRBJ1-2; D possibly corresponds to TRBD1 (5 bases). CDR1 is SGHRS and CDR2 is YFSETQ in the germline V gene. The V and J ends lost 3 bases and 5 bases respectively, with 14 bases between them. The CDR3 has 14 amino acids. For the CDR3, the DNA is TGCGCCAGCAGCTCGCAAGGAGGGGATTATGGCTACACCTTC. Its translation: CASSSQGGDYGYTF.

The chain recombines TRBV5-4 with TRBJ1-2; tentatively, D is TRBD1 (5 bases). The CDR3 spans 15 residues. V lost 4 bases, J lost 7 bases, and 20 bases lay in between. Germline V gene lookup returns CDR1 SGHNT and CDR2 YYREEE (reference sequence). CDR3 coding DNA: TGTGCCAGCAGCCTACGCGGGACCGCGTCTGCTGGCTACACCTTC. As protein: CASSLRGTASAGYTF.

The rearrangement joins TRBV18 to TRBJ1-1; D gene ambiguous. The germline gives CDR1 KGHSH, CDR2 LQKENI. The V end lost 0 bases, the J end lost 5 bases, and 13 bases lay between the germline ends. The CDR3 totals 15 residues. In DNA, the CDR3 is TGTGCCAGCTCACCACCTGACACCTGGAGGACTGAAGCTTTCTTT. This encodes CASSPPDTWRTEAFF.

To note about this clone: Other DNA variants within this sample encode the same CDR3. The genes are TRBV29-1 and TRBJ2-3; TRBD2 agrees at 7 bases. Looked up from germline, CDR1 is SQVTM and CDR2 is ANQGSEA. There are 14 residues in the CDR3. Trimming removed 8 bases from V and 6 bases from J; junction bases left unmatched: 14. CDR3 sequence reads: CSLNRGDPGDTQYF. For the CDR3, the DNA is TGCAGCCTGAACCGGGGGGATCCGGGGGATACGCAGTATTTT.

The chain carries TRBV7-9 and TRBJ1-1; possible D gene TRBD1, 5 bases. Germline loops: CDR1 SEHNR, CDR2 FQNEAQ (reference sequence). The CDR3 has 14 amino acids. V lost 1 base and J 1 base, leaving 7 bases between the germline ends. CDR3 DNA sequence: TGTGCCAGCAGCTTAGGACAGAGGAACACTGAAGCTTTCTTT. Its protein is CASSLGQRNTEAFF.

A few counts support this clone. This chain connects TRBV15 to TRBJ1-1; TRBD1 might be the D (5 bases). The germline CDR1 and CDR2 sequences are LNHNV and YYDKDF (reference sequence). Trimming stripped 7 bases from V and 6 bases from J, with 15 bases between. The CDR3 is 13 amino acids. This CDR3 reads CATTPSGKPEAFF. The DNA of the CDR3 is TGTGCCACCACCCCCTCAGGGAAACCTGAAGCTTTCTTT.

V usage is TRBV10-3 and J usage is TRBJ2-7, with 7 bases fitting TRBD1. Germline CDR1 reads ENHRY; CDR2 reads SYGVKD. The V gene end was trimmed by 5 bases and the J gene end by 2 bases; junction bases not matched to a gene: 3. The CDR3 spans 13 residues. The CDR3 sequence is CAISTGTAYEQYF. CDR3 bases: TGTGCCATCAGTACCGGGACAGCCTACGAGCAGTACTTC.

This chain joins TRBV5-1 and TRBJ2-1, with TRBD1 matching over 12 bases. Germline V CDR1 and CDR2: SGHRS, YFSETQ. The CDR3 is made up of 20 amino acids. V was clipped by 5 bases and J by 1 base; unmatched bases: 16. The CDR3 DNA reads as TGCGCCAGCAGTTCTTACCGGGACAGGGGGCTTCTTCGGTCCTACAATGAGCAGTTCTTC. It is translated as CASSSYRDRGLLRSYNEQFF.

The chain recombines TRBV7-9 with TRBJ1-1; D unresolved. The CDR3 runs 13 residues. The V and J ends lost 5 bases and 7 bases respectively, with 14 bases between them. CDR1 is SEHNR, CDR2 FQNEAQ, per germline (reference sequence). The CDR3, as DNA: TGTGCCAGCAGCCTAGACTGGGCCAGTGAAGCTTTCTTT. Translating it yields CASSLDWASEAFF.

This rearrangement joins TRBV7-2 to TRBJ2-5, with TRBD1 matching over 8 bases. This CDR3 is built from 14 residues. V dropped 2 bases and J dropped 2; count of bases not matched to a gene: 1. Germline assignment: CDR1 SGHTA and CDR2 FQGNSA. The CDR3 here is CASSLQGAQETQYF. CDR3 coding DNA: TGTGCCAGCAGCTTACAGGGGGCTCAAGAGACCCAGTACTTC.